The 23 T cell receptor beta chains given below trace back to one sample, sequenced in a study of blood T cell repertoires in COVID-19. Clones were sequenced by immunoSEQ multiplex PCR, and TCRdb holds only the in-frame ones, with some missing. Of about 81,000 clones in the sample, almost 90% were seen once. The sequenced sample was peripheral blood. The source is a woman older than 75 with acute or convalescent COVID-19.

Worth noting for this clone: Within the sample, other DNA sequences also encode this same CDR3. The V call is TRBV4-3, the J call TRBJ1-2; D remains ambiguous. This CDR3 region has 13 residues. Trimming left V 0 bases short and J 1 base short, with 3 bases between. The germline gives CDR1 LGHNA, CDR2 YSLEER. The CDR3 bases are TGCGCCAGCAGCCAAGACCTTAACTATGGCTACACCTTC. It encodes CASSQDLNYGYTF.

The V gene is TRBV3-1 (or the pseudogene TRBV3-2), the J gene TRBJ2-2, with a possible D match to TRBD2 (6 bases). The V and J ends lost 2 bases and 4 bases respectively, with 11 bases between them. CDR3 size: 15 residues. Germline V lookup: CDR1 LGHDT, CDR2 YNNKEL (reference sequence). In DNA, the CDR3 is TGTGCCAGCAGCCAATACGGGAGATCCACCGGGGAGCTGTTTTTT. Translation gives CASSQYGRSTGELFF.

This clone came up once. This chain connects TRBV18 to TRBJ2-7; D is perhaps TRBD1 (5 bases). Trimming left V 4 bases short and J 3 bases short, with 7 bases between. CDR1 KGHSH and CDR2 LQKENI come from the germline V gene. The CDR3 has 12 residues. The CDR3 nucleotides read TGTGCCAGCTCACAGCAGGGCTACGAGCAGTACTTC. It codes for CASSQQGYEQYF.

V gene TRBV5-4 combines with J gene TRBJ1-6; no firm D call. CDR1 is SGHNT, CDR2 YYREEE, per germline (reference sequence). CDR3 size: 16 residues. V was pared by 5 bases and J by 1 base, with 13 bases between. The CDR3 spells CASSSGVISYNSPLHF. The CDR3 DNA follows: TGTGCCAGCAGTTCCGGGGTCATATCCTATAATTCACCCCTCCACTTT.

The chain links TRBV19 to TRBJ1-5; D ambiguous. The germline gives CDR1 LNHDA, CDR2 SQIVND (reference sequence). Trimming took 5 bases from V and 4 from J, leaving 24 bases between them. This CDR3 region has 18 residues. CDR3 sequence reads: CASSSYTLGVAGNQPQHF. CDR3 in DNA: TGTGCCAGTAGTTCCTACACCCTTGGGGTTGCGGGAAATCAGCCCCAGCATTTT.

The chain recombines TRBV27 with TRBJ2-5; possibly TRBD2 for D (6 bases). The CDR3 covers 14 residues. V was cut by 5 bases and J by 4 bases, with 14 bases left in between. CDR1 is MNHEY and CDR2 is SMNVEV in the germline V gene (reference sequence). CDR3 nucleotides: TGTGCCAGCAGTCCCCAAGGAGGGCTAGAGACCCAGTACTTC. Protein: CASSPQGGLETQYF.

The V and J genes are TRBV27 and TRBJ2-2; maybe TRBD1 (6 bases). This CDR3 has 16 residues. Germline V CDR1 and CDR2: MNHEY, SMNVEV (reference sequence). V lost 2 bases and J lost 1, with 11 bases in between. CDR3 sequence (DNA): TGTGCCAGCAGTTTAAGTGGGGGCCTGAACACCGGGGAGCTGTTTTTT. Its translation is CASSLSGGLNTGELFF.

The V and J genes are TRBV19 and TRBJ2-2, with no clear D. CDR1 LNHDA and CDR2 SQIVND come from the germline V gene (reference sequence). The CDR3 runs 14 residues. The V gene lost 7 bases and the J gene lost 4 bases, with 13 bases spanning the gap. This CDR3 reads CASNPKTFTGELFF. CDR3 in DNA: TGTGCCAGTAACCCCAAGACTTTCACCGGGGAGCTGTTTTTT.

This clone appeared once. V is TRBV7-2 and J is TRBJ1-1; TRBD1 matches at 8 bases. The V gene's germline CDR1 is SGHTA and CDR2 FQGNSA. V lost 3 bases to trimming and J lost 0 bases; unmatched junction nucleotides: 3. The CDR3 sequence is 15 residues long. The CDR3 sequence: CASSLDRVVNTEAFF. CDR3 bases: TGTGCCAGCAGCTTGGACAGGGTGGTGAACACTGAAGCTTTCTTT.

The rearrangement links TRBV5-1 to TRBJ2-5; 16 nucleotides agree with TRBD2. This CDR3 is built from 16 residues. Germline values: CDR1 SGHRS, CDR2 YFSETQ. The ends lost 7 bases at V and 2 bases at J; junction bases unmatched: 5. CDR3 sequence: CASGPGLAGGQETQYF. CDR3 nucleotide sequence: TGCGCCAGCGGACCGGGACTAGCGGGAGGGCAAGAGACCCAGTACTTC.

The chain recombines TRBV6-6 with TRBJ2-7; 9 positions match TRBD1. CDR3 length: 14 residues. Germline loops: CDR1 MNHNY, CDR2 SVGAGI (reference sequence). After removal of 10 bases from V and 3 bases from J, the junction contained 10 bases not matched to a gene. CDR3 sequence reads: CATSSPDRGYEQYF. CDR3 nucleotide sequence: TGTGCCACCTCGTCTCCGGACAGGGGCTACGAGCAGTACTTC.

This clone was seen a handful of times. CDR3 sequence: CSVDQGLNTEAFF. CDR3 DNA sequence: TGCAGCGTTGACCAGGGATTGAACACTGAAGCTTTCTTT. J is TRBJ1-1 and V is TRBV29-1; maybe TRBD1 (5 bases). The CDR3 covers 13 residues. CDR1 and CDR2 from the germline V gene are SQVTM and ANQGSEA. V lost 3 bases to trimming and J lost 0 bases, with 8 bases between them.

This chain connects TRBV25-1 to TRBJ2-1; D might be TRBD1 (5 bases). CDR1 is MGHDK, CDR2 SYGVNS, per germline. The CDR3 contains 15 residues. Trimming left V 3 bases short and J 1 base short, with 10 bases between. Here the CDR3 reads CASSDLTVSYNEQFF. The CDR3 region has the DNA TGTGCCAGCAGTGACCTGACAGTTTCCTACAATGAGCAGTTCTTC.

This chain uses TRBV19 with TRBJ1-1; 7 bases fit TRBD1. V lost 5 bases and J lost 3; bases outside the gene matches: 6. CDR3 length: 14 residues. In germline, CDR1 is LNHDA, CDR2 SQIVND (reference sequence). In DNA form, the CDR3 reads TGTGCCAGTAGTGACAGGGCACGGGACACTGAAGCTTTCTTT. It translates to CASSDRARDTEAFF.

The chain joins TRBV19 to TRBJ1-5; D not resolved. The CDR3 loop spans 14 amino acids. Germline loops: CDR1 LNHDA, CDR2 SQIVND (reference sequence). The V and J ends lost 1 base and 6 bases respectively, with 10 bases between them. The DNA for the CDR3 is TGTGCCAGTAGTATAGGGCAGGTTTTTCAGCCCCAGCATTTT. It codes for CASSIGQVFQPQHF.

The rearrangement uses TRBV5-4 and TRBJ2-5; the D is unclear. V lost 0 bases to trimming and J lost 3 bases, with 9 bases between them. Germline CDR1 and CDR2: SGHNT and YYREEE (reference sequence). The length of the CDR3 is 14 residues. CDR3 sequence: CASSLGLQKETQYF. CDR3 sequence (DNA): TGTGCCAGCAGCTTGGGACTGCAGAAAGAGACCCAGTACTTC.

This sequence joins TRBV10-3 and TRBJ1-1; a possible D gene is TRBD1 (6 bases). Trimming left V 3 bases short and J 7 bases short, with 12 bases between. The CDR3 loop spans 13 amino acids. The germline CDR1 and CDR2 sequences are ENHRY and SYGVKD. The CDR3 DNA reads TGTGCCATCAGTGAAGGGGGTAACGGTGAAGCTTTCTTT. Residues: CAISEGGNGEAFF.

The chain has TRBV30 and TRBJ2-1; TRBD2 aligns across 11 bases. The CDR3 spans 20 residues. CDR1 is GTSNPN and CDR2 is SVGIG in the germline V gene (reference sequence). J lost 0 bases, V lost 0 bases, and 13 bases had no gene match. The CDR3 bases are TGTGCCTGGAGTGTACGTGGTAGCGGGAGGGCCCTGAGCTCCTACAATGAGCAGTTCTTC. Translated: CAWSVRGSGRALSSYNEQFF.

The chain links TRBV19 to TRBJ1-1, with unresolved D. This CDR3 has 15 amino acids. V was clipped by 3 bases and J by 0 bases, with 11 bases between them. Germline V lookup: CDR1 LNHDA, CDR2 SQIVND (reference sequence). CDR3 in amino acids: CASSIGGIMNTEAFF. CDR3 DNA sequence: TGTGCCAGTAGTATTGGCGGCATTATGAACACTGAAGCTTTCTTT.

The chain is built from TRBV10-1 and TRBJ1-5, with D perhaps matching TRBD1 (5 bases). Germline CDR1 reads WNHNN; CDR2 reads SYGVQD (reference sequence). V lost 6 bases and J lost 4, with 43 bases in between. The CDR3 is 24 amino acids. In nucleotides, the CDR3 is TGCGCCAGCAGGGGGAGGGTAGAAGCGGGAGGAAGAGGGGAGAGGGGAAAAAAGAATCAGCCCCAGCATTTT. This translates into CASRGRVEAGGRGERGKKNQPQHF.

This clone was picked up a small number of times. CDR3 DNA sequence: TGTGCCAGTAAAACACGGGATATGAACACTGAAGCTTTCTTT. Residues: CASKTRDMNTEAFF. The chain links TRBV19 to TRBJ1-1; no definite D call. Germline V gives CDR1 LNHDA, CDR2 SQIVND (reference sequence). Trimming removed 7 bases from V and 0 bases from J, with 12 bases in between. CDR3 length: 14 residues.

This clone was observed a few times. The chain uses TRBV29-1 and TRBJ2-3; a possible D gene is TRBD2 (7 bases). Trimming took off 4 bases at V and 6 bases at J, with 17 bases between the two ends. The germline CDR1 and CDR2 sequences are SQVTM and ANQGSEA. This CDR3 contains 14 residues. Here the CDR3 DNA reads TGCAGCGTTGGTGGCAGGGGAGGGGAGGATACGCAGTATTTT. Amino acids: CSVGGRGGEDTQYF.

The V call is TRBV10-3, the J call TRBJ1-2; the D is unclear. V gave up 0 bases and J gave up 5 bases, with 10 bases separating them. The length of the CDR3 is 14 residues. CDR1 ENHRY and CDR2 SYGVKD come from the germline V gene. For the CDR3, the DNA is TGTGCCATCAGTGAGTCGGGCGCAGCTTATGGCTACACCTTC. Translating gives CAISESGAAYGYTF.